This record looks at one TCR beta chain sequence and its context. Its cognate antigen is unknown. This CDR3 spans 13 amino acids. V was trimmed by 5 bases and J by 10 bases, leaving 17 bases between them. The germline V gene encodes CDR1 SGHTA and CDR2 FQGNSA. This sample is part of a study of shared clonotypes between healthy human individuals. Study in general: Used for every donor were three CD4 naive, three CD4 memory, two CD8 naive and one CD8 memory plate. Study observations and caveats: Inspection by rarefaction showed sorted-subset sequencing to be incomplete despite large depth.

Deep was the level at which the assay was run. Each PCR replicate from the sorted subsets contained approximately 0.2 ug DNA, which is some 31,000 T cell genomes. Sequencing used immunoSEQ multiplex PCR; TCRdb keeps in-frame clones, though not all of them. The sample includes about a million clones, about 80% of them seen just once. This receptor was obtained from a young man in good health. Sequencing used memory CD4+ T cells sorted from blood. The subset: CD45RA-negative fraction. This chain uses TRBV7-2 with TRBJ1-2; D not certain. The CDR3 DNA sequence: TGTGCCAGCAGCCGTAATACTTACGGGGACTACACCTTC. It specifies CASSRNTYGDYTF.